The sequence of this T cell receptor (beta chain) was determined in a study of OX40 agonist ivuxolimab in advanced cancers. Measured with immunoSEQ multiplex PCR; TCRdb has only the in-frame clones, and not every one. In the table there are 70,000 or so clones, 92% of which are singletons. Per germline, CDR1 MDHEN and CDR2 SYDVKM. This CDR3 has 17 residues. The J segment lost 6 bases and the V segment lost 3 bases, leaving 10 bases of the junction unmatched. The chain employs TRBV28 and TRBJ1-6, with TRBD1 matching 8 bases. The source is an adult with an advanced solid tumor such as melanoma, head and neck, liver or kidney cancer. Here the sequenced sample was CD4+ or CD8+ T cells sorted from blood, taken in a trial of the OX40 agonist ivuxolimab. The chain's CDR3 is CASSLIWQGAINSPLHF. For the CDR3, the DNA is TGTGCCAGCAGTTTGATTTGGCAGGGGGCAATTAATTCACCCCTCCACTTT.